A selection of T cell receptor beta chains follows, all from one sample in a study of T-cell memory formation after mild COVID-19. One entry per CDR3 protein, called by TCRdb with MiXCR from the 5' RACE reads. The sample gives 500,000 to 550,000 distinct CDR3 sequences, about 20% of which show up once; around 12% is in the top ten. The sequenced material came from PBMCs or a T cell subset sorted from them (not recorded which). Source of these receptors: an adult woman who had mild COVID-19 (a few samples of this study predate the infection). Cell type and time point are not known. Both conserved end residues are part of each CDR3. D genes are given only for firm matches. Size is stated for part of the rows, as once, few or many counts, or as a class when the clone is expanded.

clone size	V gene	J gene	D gene	CDR3 protein	CDR3 DNA
NA	TRBV6-2/TRBV6-3	TRBJ2-3	TRBD2	CASSPGLAGAGINTDTQYF	TGTGCCAGCAGCCCAGGACTAGCGGGAGCGGGAATTAACACAGATACGCAGTATTTT
few	TRBV7-3	TRBJ2-3	TRBD1	CASSRGGGDTQYF	TGTGCCAGCAGCCGAGGGGGCGGAGATACGCAGTATTTT
many	TRBV24-1	TRBJ2-1	NA	CATSDLSWGYNEQFF	TGTGCCACCAGTGATTTGTCTTGGGGCTACAATGAGCAGTTCTTC
many	TRBV7-3	TRBJ2-1	TRBD2	CASSPGGGYNEQFF	TGTGCCAGCAGCCCTGGCGGGGGCTACAATGAGCAGTTCTTC
few	TRBV10-3	TRBJ2-2	NA	CAISESDIGVGELFF	TGTGCCATCAGTGAGTCTGATATTGGCGTCGGGGAGCTGTTTTTT
NA	TRBV29-1	TRBJ1-2	NA	CSALGTNYGYTF	TGCAGCGCCCTCGGGACTAACTATGGCTACACCTTC
many	TRBV29-1	TRBJ2-7	NA	CSVEDLYLHEQYF	TGCAGCGTTGAAGATCTCTACCTCCACGAGCAGTACTTC
few	TRBV11-1	TRBJ2-1	TRBD2	CASSLGLLAGSYNEQFF	TGTGCCAGCAGCTTAGGCCTCCTAGCGGGGTCGTACAATGAGCAGTTCTTC
few	TRBV15	TRBJ2-3	TRBD2	CATSREPGLAGTDTQYF	TGTGCCACCAGCAGAGAACCGGGACTAGCGGGCACAGATACGCAGTATTTT
NA	TRBV7-2	TRBJ2-1	NA	CASSLSMTSSSGKFF	TGTGCCAGCAGCCTCTCGATGACTTCCTCATCTGGGAAGTTCTTC
few	TRBV24-1	TRBJ1-1	NA	CATSDSARGVAFF	TGTGCCACCAGTGATTCCGCCAGGGGAGTAGCTTTCTTT
few	TRBV14	TRBJ1-2	TRBD1	CASSQRGQRYGYTF	TGTGCCAGCAGCCAAAGGGGACAGCGCTATGGCTACACCTTC
NA	TRBV10-3	TRBJ2-7	TRBD1	CAIEGQGSYEQYF	TGTGCCATCGAGGGACAGGGGTCCTACGAGCAGTACTTC
NA	TRBV6-5	TRBJ1-1	TRBD1	CASSHQDRGTEAFF	TGTGCCAGCAGCCATCAGGACAGGGGCACTGAAGCTTTCTTT
few	TRBV3-1	TRBJ2-5	TRBD2	CASSQAGGSETQYF	TGTGCCAGCAGCCAAGCGGGCGGGAGCGAGACCCAGTACTTC
many	TRBV12-3/TRBV12-4	TRBJ2-3	NA	CASRPTGREDTQYF	TGTGCCAGCAGGCCGACCGGAAGGGAGGATACGCAGTATTTT
few	TRBV7-2	TRBJ1-2	TRBD1	CASSLARGYYGYTF	TGTGCCAGCAGCTTAGCCAGGGGGTACTATGGCTACACCTTC
NA	TRBV18	TRBJ1-1	TRBD1	CASSTTGAIYQTEAFF	TGTGCCAGCTCGACGACAGGGGCTATCTACCAAACTGAAGCTTTCTTT
few	TRBV12-3/TRBV12-4	TRBJ2-1	NA	CASKADSQPFF	TGTGCCAGCAAAGCGGACAGTCAGCCGTTCTTC
few	TRBV5-6	TRBJ2-7	TRBD1	CASRPGGTIYEQYF	TGTGCCAGCAGACCAGGGGGCACTATCTACGAGCAGTACTTC
NA	TRBV5-1	TRBJ2-1	TRBD2	CASSYQRGGHNEQFF	TGCGCCAGCAGCTACCAGCGGGGGGGTCACAATGAGCAGTTCTTC
few	TRBV5-1	TRBJ2-2	NA	CASSLTGPGSTGELFF	TGCGCCAGCAGCCTAACCGGGCCCGGATCCACCGGGGAGCTGTTTTTT
NA	TRBV27	TRBJ1-2	TRBD1	CASTSAGTGLGGYGYTF	TGTGCCAGCACCTCAGCCGGGACAGGGTTAGGGGGCTATGGCTACACCTTC
few	TRBV24-1	TRBJ2-1	NA	CATRGAFDNEQFF	TGTGCCACCAGAGGGGCTTTTGACAATGAGCAGTTCTTC
NA	TRBV7-9	TRBJ1-2	NA	CASSPLDRGAWGYTF	TGTGCCAGCAGCCCACTCGACCGGGGGGCATGGGGCTACACCTTC
NA	TRBV11-2	TRBJ2-3	TRBD2	CASGVAGASTDTQYF	TGTGCCAGCGGGGTAGCGGGGGCTAGCACAGATACGCAGTATTTT
few	TRBV27	TRBJ2-2	NA	CASSLTLSTGELFF	TGTGCCAGCAGTTTAACCCTGTCCACCGGGGAGCTGTTTTTT
NA	TRBV11-2	TRBJ2-3	TRBD2	CASRSPLAAMQYF	TGTGCCAGCAGATCTCCCCTAGCGGCGATGCAGTATTTT
few	TRBV7-9	TRBJ2-7	TRBD1	CASSPGTGLGEQYF	TGTGCCAGCAGCCCCGGGACAGGGTTAGGCGAGCAGTACTTC
NA	TRBV6-5	TRBJ2-5	NA	CASSHDRADQETQYF	TGTGCCAGCAGCCACGATAGGGCAGACCAAGAGACCCAGTACTTC
NA	TRBV5-1	TRBJ2-1	TRBD2	CASSLEASGELGNEQFF	TGCGCCAGCAGCTTGGAGGCTAGCGGGGAACTGGGGAATGAGCAGTTCTTC
few	TRBV4-2	TRBJ2-1	TRBD2	CASSQQSGGTYNEQFF	TGTGCCAGCAGCCAACAAAGCGGGGGGACCTACAATGAGCAGTTCTTC
few	TRBV20-1	TRBJ2-3	TRBD2	CSAPPRGGAGEFTDTQYF	TGCAGTGCTCCGCCCCGGGGGGGGGCGGGCGAATTCACAGATACGCAGTATTTT
NA	TRBV5-1	TRBJ2-5	NA	CASSFTRQGGKETQYF	TGCGCCAGCAGCTTCACCCGACAGGGAGGTAAAGAGACCCAGTACTTC
NA	TRBV9	TRBJ2-2	TRBD2	CASSAPRGGLSGELFF	TGTGCCAGCAGCGCGCCACGGGGGGGCCTTTCCGGGGAGCTGTTTTTT
few	TRBV7-8	TRBJ2-7	TRBD2	CASSFSGGLIYEQYF	TGTGCCAGCAGCTTCAGCGGGGGGCTGATCTACGAGCAGTACTTC
few	TRBV20-1	TRBJ2-3	NA	CSARVSGTDTQYF	TGCAGTGCTAGAGTCTCCGGGACAGATACGCAGTATTTT
NA	TRBV20-1	TRBJ2-2	TRBD2	CSARPSGAGTGELFF	TGCAGTGCTCGACCTAGCGGAGCCGGCACCGGGGAGCTGTTTTTT
few	TRBV5-1	TRBJ2-5	NA	CASTYEADFQETQYF	TGCGCCAGCACCTACGAGGCAGATTTCCAAGAGACCCAGTACTTC
few	TRBV7-8	TRBJ2-1	NA	CASSPRRVVAGSSYNEQFF	TGTGCCAGCAGCCCCAGAAGGGTGGTGGCGGGTAGCTCCTACAATGAGCAGTTCTTC
NA	TRBV18	TRBJ2-6	TRBD1	CASSHRTGGLAGANVLTF	TGTGCCAGCTCACACCGGACAGGGGGCCTAGCTGGGGCCAACGTCCTGACTTTC
NA	TRBV12-3/TRBV12-4	TRBJ2-1	NA	CASRRGDKAFYNEQFF	TGTGCCAGCAGGAGGGGGGACAAAGCTTTTTACAATGAGCAGTTCTTC
few	TRBV11-2	TRBJ2-1	NA	CASSLRPSNNEQFF	TGTGCCAGCAGCTTACGACCTTCCAACAATGAGCAGTTCTTC
NA	TRBV20-1	TRBJ2-3	TRBD1	CSARLRAGTGGTDTQYF	TGCAGTGCTAGACTCCGTGCCGGGACAGGGGGCACAGATACGCAGTATTTT
few	TRBV20-1	TRBJ1-1	NA	CSASGDRNTEAFF	TGCAGTGCTAGTGGTGACAGGAACACTGAAGCTTTCTTT
few	TRBV12-3/TRBV12-4	TRBJ2-6	NA	CASSPRATVSGANVLTF	TGTGCCAGCAGTCCCAGGGCAACGGTGTCTGGGGCCAACGTCCTGACTTTC
few	TRBV7-2	TRBJ2-4	NA	CASSLWEGAIAKNIQYF	TGTGCCAGCAGCTTATGGGAGGGGGCGATAGCCAAAAACATTCAGTACTTC
NA	TRBV3-1	TRBJ1-3	NA	CASSLSGGTSSGNTIYF	TGTGCCAGCAGCCTCTCGGGGGGGACGAGCTCTGGAAACACCATATATTTT
many	TRBV18	TRBJ2-1	TRBD1	CASLGTGALPYNEQFF	TGTGCCAGCCTTGGGACAGGGGCCCTCCCCTACAATGAGCAGTTCTTC
few	TRBV11-1	TRBJ2-7	TRBD2	CASNPRLAGRGEQYF	TGTGCCAGCAACCCCCGACTAGCGGGACGGGGCGAGCAGTACTTC
many	TRBV25-1	TRBJ2-7	NA	CASSEGFRQGNYEQYF	TGTGCCAGCAGTGAAGGTTTTCGGCAGGGCAACTACGAGCAGTACTTC
NA	TRBV9	TRBJ2-5	NA	CASSARGTQYF	TGTGCCAGCAGCGCCAGAGGGACCCAGTACTTC
many	TRBV14	TRBJ2-1	TRBD1	CASSPGQGWNEQFF	TGTGCCAGCAGTCCGGGACAGGGTTGGAATGAGCAGTTCTTC